The clone carrying this TCR beta chain was seen at least ten times. This specimen comes from a study of T-cell reconstitution after alpha-beta-depleted transplantation in children. Unique molecular identifiers were used to barcode this TCRbeta library. TCRdb reanalysed the PCR reads using MiXCR and keeps one entry per CDR3 protein. The sample holds hundreds of thousands of distinct CDR3 sequences; about an eighth are singletons and the top ten take approximately 5.4%. The sequencing used PBMCs from the stem cell graft donor, collected from the stem cell graft. This clonotype was sampled from a human donor who donated a stem cell graft to a child with combined immunodeficiency.

The DNA for the CDR3 is TGTGCCAGCAGCTTCGGGAACAGAGAGACAGATACGCAGTATTTT. Amino acid sequence: CASSFGNRETDTQYF. The chain recombines TRBV5-5 with TRBJ2-3, with D possibly matching TRBD2 (5 bases). The CDR3 extends over 15 amino acids. Trimming removed 2 bases at V and 3 bases at J, with 13 bases between. Germline CDR1 reads SGHKS; CDR2 reads YYEKEE (reference sequence).